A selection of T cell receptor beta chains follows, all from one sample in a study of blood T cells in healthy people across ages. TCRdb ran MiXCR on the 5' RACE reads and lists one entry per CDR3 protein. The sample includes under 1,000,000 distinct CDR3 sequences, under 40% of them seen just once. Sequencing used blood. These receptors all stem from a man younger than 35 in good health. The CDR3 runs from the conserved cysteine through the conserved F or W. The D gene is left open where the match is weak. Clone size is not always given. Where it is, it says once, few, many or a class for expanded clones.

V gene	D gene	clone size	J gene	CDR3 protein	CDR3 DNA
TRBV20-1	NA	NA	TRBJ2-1	CSALPMTGYNEQFF	TGCAGTGCCTTACCTATGACAGGATACAATGAGCAGTTCTTC
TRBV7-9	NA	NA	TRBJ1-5	CASSRLNQPQHF	TGTGCCAGCAGCAGACTAAATCAGCCCCAGCATTTT
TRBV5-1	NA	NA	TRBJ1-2	CASSLVGGHYGYTF	TGCGCCAGCAGCTTGGTTGGTGGACACTATGGCTACACCTTC
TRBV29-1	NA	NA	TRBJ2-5	CSVEQGNQETQYF	TGCAGCGTTGAACAGGGCAACCAAGAGACCCAGTACTTC
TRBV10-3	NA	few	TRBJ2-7	CAISGVGQRDYEQYF	TGTGCCATCAGTGGGGTCGGACAGCGGGACTACGAGCAGTACTTC
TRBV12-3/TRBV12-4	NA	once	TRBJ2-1	CASSPNRENNGQFF	TGTGCCAGCAGCCCGAACAGGGAAAACAATGGGCAGTTCTTC
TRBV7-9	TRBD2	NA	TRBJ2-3	CASSLEAGDLYF	TGTGCCAGCAGCTTAGAGGCGGGGGACCTGTATTTT
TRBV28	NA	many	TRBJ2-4	CASSLAQQGFVKNIQYF	TGTGCCAGCAGTTTAGCGCAACAGGGATTTGTCAAAAACATTCAGTACTTC
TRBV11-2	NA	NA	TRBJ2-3	CASSSTLSIRTDTQYF	TGTGCCAGCAGCTCCACCCTTTCAATCCGCACAGATACGCAGTATTTT
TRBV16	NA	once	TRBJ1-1	CASSQYWGVGTEAFF	TGTGCCAGCAGCCAATATTGGGGGGTTGGAACTGAAGCTTTCTTT
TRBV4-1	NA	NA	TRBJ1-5	CASSQLGNQPQHF	TGCGCCAGCAGCCAATTAGGGAATCAGCCCCAGCATTTT
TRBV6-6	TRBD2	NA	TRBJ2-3	CASSYAGGRTDTQYF	TGTGCCAGCAGTTACGCGGGGGGCCGCACAGATACGCAGTATTTT
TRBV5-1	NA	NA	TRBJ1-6	CASSSVSPHDNSPLHF	TGCGCCAGCAGCTCTGTCTCCCCCCACGATAATTCACCCCTCCACTTT
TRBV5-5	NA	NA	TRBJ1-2	CASSLDRARGYTF	TGTGCCAGCAGCTTGGACAGGGCCCGCGGCTACACCTTC
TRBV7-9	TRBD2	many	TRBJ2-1	CASSRLAGVNYNEQFF	TGTGCCAGCAGCCGGCTAGCGGGGGTCAACTACAATGAGCAGTTCTTC
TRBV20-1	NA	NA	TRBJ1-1	CSASNSAWAFF	TGCAGTGCCAGTAATAGCGCTTGGGCTTTCTTT
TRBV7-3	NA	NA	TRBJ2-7	CASSVNTGCEQYF	TGTGCCAGCAGCGTAAATACAGGTTGCGAGCAGTACTTC
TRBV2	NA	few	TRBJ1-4	CASNLQGKDEELFF	TGTGCCAGCAATCTACAGGGAAAGGATGAAGAACTGTTTTTT
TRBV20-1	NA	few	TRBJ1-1	CSASSNPDTEAFF	TGCAGTGCTTCTAGTAACCCTGACACTGAAGCTTTCTTT
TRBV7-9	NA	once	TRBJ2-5	CASRDFQETQYF	TGTGCCAGCAGGGACTTCCAAGAGACCCAGTACTTC